The source of this T cell receptor (beta chain) is a study of T cells expressing NK-cell markers. Background on the study: Each TCR beta repertoire originated in sorted T cells that were CD3+CD56+NKG2C+, CD3+CD56+NKG2C- or CD3+CD56-NKG2C+.

The CDR3 is 14 residues long. CDR1 is PRHDT, CDR2 FYEKMQ, per germline (reference sequence). No DNA is given; TCRdb re-called the 5' RACE reads and lists each CDR3 protein once. The ten top clones account for 9.5% to 12%, within a sample of about 400,000 distinct CDR3 sequences. This chain uses TRBV13 with TRBJ2-7; there is no DNA to check the TCRdb D call of TRBD1. Specimen: blood T cells: a sorted CD56 or NKG2C T cell subset, CD4+ or CD8+ T cells, or bulk PBMC T cells (not recorded which). This receptor was identified in a woman aged 45-59 years in good health. CDR3 residues: CASSPGGVHHEQYF.